This T cell receptor beta chain was sequenced during a study of cytotoxic CD8 clonotypes in ibrutinib-treated CLL. Overall study context: Once treatment had gone on for a median of approximately 11 months, range 6 to 36, response samples were drawn.

Profiled with immunoSEQ multiplex PCR; TCRdb holds only in-frame clones, not every one. The sample holds about 130,000 clones; more than 75% are singletons and the top ten take about 5%. The germline V and J ends were trimmed by 2 bases and 6 bases, with 8 bases remaining between them. This CDR3 region has 12 residues. Germline values: CDR1 GTSNPN, CDR2 SVGIG (reference sequence). This clone showed up just a few times. The chain employs TRBV30 and TRBJ2-1; unclear D gene. This TCR was sampled from a human donor with chronic lymphocytic leukemia. The sequenced sample was PBMCs, obtained after 24 months of ibrutinib treatment. As DNA, the CDR3 is TGTGCCTGGAGTCCCATGGCCAATGAGCAGTTCTTC. Translation gives CAWSPMANEQFF.